The sequence of this TCR beta chain was determined in a study of cytomegalovirus exposure and HLA in healthy donors. Regarding the study as a whole: Follow-up analysis later connected one missense variant in DCLRE1C with trimming of TCR beta V- and J-genes.

Use of 60 Vbeta and 13 Jbeta primers characterized the PCR. Sequencing used immunoSEQ multiplex PCR; TCRdb keeps in-frame clones, though not all of them. This table has about 130,000 clones, 80% appearing once. This clone was seen only once. No antigen is known for it. V was trimmed by 3 bases and J by 3 bases, leaving 11 bases between them. The CDR3 has 15 amino acids. Germline CDR1 reads KGHSH; CDR2 reads LQKENI. The clonotype comes from a man aged 25 to 45 in good health and CMV-seropositive. V usage is TRBV18 and J usage is TRBJ1-4, with D maybe TRBD1 (6 bases). Sequences were obtained from PBMCs. The DNA for the CDR3 is TGTGCCAGCTCACCGAGGACAGTTGCTAATGAAAAACTGTTTTTT. Its translation: CASSPRTVANEKLFF.